This T cell receptor beta chain was identified during a study of Ad26.COV2.S vaccination and SARS-CoV-2 variants. Background on the study: The donor belonged to the COV1001 Ad26.COV2.S trial arm. Ad26.COV2.S was injected intramuscularly once or twice, 56 days apart.

Germline assignment: CDR1 SGHAT and CDR2 FQNNGV. The CDR3 length is 14 residues. V was trimmed by 5 bases and J by 10 bases, leaving 17 bases between them. Findings and caveats of the study: Breadth measured for non-spike TCRs was similar across vaccine and placebo recipients. Possible underestimation of total T cell responses by the TCR breadth and depth analyses was noted.

Treatment reported: roughly 19 received Ad26.COV2.S at low or high dose, single or two shots; 5 received placebo; per-sample allocation not given. Specimen acquisition occurred on day 63 following the initial vaccine or placebo injection. Note on this clone: Its antigen is still unknown.

The repertoire was sequenced with immunoSEQ multiplex PCR; TCRdb's copy has only in-frame clones and lacks some. The table has about 350,000 clones, around 83% seen once; the top ten hold around 3.3%. V and J are TRBV11-2 and TRBJ1-4; TRBD1 might be the D (5 bases). This sample comprised peripheral blood, obtained in a trial of Ad26.COV2.S vaccine versus placebo. The receptor's source is a person between 18 and 65 years old who received the Ad26.COV2.S COVID-19 vaccine or a placebo. This chain's CDR3 is CASSIATLGGKLFF. CDR3 in DNA: TGTGCCAGCAGCATAGCCACTCTCGGGGGAAAACTGTTTTTT.